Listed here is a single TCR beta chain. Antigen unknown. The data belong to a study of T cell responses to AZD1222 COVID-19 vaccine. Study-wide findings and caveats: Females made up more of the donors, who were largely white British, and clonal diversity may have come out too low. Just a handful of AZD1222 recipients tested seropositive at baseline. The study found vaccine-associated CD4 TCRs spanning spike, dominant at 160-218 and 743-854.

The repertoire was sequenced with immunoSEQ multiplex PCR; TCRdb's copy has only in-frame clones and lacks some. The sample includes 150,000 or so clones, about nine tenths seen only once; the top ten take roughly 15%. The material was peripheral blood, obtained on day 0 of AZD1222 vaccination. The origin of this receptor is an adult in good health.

The CDR3 is CASSPLGGLVDYGYTF. The CDR3 bases are TGTGCCAGCAGCCCGTTGGGGGGGTTAGTAGACTATGGCTACACCTTC. The chain carries TRBV11-2 and TRBJ1-2, with D possibly being TRBD1 (5 bases). Germline CDR1 is SGHAT and CDR2 is FQNNGV. CDR3 length equals 16 residues. The germline V and J ends were trimmed by 5 bases and 3 bases, with 19 bases remaining between them.